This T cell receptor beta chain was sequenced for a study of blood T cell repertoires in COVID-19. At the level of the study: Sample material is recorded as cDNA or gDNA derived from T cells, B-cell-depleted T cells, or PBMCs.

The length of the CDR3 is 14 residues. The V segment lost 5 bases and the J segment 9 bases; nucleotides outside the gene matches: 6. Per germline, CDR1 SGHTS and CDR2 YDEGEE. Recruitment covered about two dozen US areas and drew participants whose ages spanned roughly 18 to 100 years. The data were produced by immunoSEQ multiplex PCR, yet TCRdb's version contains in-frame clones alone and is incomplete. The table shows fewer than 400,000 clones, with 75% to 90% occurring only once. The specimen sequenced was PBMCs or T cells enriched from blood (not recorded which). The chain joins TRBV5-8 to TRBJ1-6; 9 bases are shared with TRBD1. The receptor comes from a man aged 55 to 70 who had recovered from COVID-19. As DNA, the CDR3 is TGTGCCAGCAGGGACAGGGGAATACGTTCACCCCTCCACTTT. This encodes CASRDRGIRSPLHF.